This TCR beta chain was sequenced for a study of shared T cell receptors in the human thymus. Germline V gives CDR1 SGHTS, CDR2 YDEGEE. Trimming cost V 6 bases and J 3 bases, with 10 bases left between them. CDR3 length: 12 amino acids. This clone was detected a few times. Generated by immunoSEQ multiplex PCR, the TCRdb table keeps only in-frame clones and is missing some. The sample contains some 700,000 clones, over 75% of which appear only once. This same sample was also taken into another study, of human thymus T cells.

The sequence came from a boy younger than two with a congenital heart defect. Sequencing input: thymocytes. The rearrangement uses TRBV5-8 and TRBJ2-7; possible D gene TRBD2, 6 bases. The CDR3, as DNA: TGTGCCAGCACGGGGCGGGGCTACGAGCAGTACTTC. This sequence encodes CASTGRGYEQYF.